This T cell receptor beta chain was documented in a study of early T cells in non-severe SARS-CoV-2 infection. Using its own MiXCR run on the 5' RACE reads, TCRdb lists one record per CDR3 protein. The data contain some 71,000 distinct CDR3 sequences, approximately 10% of them seen just once; the ten biggest clones take up around 6%. The CDR3 covers 15 residues. V dropped 2 bases and J dropped 0 bases, with 9 bases sitting between them. The germline gives CDR1 SGHDT, CDR2 YYEEEE. This clonotype occurred many times. The origin of this receptor is an adult who was a healthcare worker with PCR-confirmed SARS-CoV-2 infection or an uninfected control (not recorded which). J is TRBJ2-1 and V is TRBV5-6; the D is unclear. Sequences were derived from whole blood, sampled at baseline. The CDR3 DNA sequence: TGTGCCAGCAGCTTCGGCGGTAGCTCCTACAATGAGCAGTTCTTC. Protein sequence: CASSFGGSSYNEQFF.